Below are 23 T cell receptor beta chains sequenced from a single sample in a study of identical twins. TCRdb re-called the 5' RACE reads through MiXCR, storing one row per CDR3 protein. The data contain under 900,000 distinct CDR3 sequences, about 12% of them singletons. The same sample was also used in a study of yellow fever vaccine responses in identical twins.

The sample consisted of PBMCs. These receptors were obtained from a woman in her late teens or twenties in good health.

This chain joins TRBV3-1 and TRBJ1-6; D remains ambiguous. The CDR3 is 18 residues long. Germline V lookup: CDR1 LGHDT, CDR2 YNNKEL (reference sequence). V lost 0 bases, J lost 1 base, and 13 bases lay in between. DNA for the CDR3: TGTGCCAGCAGCCAAGATCTCTTCAGAGGGTCCTATAATTCACCCCTCCACTTT. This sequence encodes CASSQDLFRGSYNSPLHF.

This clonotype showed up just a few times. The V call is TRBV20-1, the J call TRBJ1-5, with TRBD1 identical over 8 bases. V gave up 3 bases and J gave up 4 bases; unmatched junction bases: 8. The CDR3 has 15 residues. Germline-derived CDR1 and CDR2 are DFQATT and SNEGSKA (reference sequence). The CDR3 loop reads CSASGPDRVNQPQHF. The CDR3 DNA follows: TGCAGTGCTAGTGGTCCGGACAGGGTAAATCAGCCCCAGCATTTT.

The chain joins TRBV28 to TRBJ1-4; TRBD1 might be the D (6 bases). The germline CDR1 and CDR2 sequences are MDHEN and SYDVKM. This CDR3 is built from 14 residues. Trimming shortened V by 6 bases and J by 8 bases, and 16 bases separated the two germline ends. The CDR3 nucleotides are TGTGCCAGCAGAGTAACAGGGTTGGGGGAAAAACTGTTTTTT. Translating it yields CASRVTGLGEKLFF.

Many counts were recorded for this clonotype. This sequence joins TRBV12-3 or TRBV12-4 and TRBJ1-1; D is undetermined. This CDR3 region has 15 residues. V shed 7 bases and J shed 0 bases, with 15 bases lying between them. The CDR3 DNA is TGTGCCAGCACCCCGTCTACCTTCCTGAACACTGAAGCTTTCTTT. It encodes CASTPSTFLNTEAFF.

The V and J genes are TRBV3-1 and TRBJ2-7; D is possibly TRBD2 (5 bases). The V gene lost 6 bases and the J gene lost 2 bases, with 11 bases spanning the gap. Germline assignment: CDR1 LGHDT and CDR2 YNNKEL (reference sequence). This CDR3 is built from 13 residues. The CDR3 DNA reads TGTGCCAGCAGGGACGGGATGACCTACGAGCAGTACTTC. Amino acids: CASRDGMTYEQYF.

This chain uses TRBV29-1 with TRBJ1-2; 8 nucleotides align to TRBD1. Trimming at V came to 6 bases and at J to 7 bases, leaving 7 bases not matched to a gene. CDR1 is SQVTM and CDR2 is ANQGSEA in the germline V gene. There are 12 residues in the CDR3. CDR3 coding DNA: TGCAGCGTGCGGCCCGGGACAGGTGGCTACACCTTC. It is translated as CSVRPGTGGYTF.

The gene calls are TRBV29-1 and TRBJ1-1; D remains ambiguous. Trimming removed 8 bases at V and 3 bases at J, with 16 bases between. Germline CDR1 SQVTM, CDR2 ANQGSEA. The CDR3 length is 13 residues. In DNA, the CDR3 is TGCAGCTCCGAAGACCCAACGGACACTGAAGCTTTCTTT. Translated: CSSEDPTDTEAFF.

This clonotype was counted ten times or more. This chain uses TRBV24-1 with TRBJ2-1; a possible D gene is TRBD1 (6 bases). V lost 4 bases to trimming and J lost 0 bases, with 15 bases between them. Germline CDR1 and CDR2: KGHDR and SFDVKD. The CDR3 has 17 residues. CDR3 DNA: TGTGCCACCAGTGACCCGGGGACACCGAGCTCCTACAATGAGCAGTTCTTC. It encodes CATSDPGTPSSYNEQFF.

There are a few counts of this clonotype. The CDR3 bases are TGCGCCAGCAGCTTTGACGGGGTATCCTACGAGCAGTACGTC. Residues: CASSFDGVSYEQYV. This rearrangement joins TRBV5-1 to TRBJ2-7, with D perhaps TRBD2 (5 bases). Germline-derived CDR1 and CDR2 are SGHRS and YFSETQ. V was pared by 2 bases and J by 1 base, with 10 bases between. CDR3 length equals 14 residues.

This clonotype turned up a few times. The CDR3 coding sequence is TGCGCCAGCAGCCAAGGTGTAATCGGGACAGACTACAATGAGCAGTTCTTC. Amino acids: CASSQGVIGTDYNEQFF. This chain links TRBV4-1 with TRBJ2-1; 7 nucleotides agree with TRBD1. This CDR3 is built from 17 residues. V lost 1 base and J lost 3; bases outside the gene matches: 9. Germline V gives CDR1 MGHRA, CDR2 YSYEKL.

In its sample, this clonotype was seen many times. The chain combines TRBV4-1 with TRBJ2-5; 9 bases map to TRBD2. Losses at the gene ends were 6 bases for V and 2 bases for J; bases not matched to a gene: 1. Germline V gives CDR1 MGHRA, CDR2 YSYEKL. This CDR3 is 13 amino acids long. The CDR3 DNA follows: TGCGCCAGCAGGGGACTAGCTCAAGAGACCCAGTACTTC. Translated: CASRGLAQETQYF.

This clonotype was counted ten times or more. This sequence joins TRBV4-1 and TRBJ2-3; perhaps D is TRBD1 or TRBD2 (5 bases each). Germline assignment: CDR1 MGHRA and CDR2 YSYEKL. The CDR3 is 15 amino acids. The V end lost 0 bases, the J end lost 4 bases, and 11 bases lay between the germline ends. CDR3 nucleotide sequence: TGCGCCAGCAGCCAAGAGGGGGTTCCCCCAGATACGCAGTATTTT. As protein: CASSQEGVPPDTQYF.

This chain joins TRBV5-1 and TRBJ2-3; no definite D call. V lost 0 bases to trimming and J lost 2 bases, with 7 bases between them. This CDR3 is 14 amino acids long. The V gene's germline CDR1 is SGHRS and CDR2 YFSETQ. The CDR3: CASSLAQATDTQYF. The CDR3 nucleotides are TGCGCCAGCAGCTTGGCGCAGGCCACAGATACGCAGTATTTT. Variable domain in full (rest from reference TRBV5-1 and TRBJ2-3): KAGVTQTPRYLIKTRGQQVTLSCSPISGHRSVSWYQQTPGQGLQFLFEYFSETQRNKGNFPGRFSGRQFSNSRSEMNVSTLELGDSALYLCASSLAQATDTQYFGPGTRLTVL.

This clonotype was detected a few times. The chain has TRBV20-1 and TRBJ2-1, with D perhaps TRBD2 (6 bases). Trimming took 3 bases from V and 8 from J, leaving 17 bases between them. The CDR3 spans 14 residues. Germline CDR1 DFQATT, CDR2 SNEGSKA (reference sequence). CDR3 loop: CSASGSFVLDEQFF. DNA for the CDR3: TGCAGTGCTAGCGGGAGTTTTGTCTTGGATGAGCAGTTCTTC.

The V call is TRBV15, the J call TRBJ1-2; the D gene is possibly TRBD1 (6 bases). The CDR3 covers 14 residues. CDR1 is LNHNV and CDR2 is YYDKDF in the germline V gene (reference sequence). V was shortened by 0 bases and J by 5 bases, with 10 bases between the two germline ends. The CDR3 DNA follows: TGTGCCACCAGCAGAGACAGGGGATGGTATGGCTACACCTTC. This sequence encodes CATSRDRGWYGYTF.

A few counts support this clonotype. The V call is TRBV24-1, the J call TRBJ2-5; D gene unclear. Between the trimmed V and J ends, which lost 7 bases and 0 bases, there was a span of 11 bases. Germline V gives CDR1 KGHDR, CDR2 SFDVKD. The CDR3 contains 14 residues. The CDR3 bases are TGTGCCACCAGCCATAACACATACCAAGAGACCCAGTACTTC. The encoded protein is CATSHNTYQETQYF.

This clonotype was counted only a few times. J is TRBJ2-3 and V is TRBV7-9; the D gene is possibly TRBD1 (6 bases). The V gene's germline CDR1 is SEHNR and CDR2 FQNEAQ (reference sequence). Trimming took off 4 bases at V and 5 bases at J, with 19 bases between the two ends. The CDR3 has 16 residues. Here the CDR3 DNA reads TGTGCCAGCAGCTCCCCCCCCCCAGGGGTTCTAGATACGCAGTATTTT. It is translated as CASSSPPPGVLDTQYF.

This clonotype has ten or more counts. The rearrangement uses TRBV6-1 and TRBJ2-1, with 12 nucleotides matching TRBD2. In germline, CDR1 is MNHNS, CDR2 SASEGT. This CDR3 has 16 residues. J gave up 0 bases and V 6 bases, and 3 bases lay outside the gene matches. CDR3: CASRGLAGISYNEQFF. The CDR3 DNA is TGTGCCAGCAGAGGACTAGCGGGGATCTCCTACAATGAGCAGTTCTTC.

The CDR3 region is CASRGRLAGEGKETQYF. The CDR3 nucleotides are TGTGCCAGCAGGGGAAGACTAGCGGGAGAGGGGAAAGAGACCCAGTACTTC. This chain connects TRBV2 to TRBJ2-5; 12 positions match TRBD2. The CDR3 is 17 amino acids. Germline lookup yields CDR1 SNHLY and CDR2 FYNNEI. V was clipped by 6 bases and J by 3 bases; unmatched bases: 11.

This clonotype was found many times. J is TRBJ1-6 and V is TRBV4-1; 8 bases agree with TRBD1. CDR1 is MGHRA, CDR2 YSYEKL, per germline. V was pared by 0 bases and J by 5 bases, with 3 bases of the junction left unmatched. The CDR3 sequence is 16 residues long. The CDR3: CASSQETGAHNSPLHF. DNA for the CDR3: TGCGCCAGCAGCCAAGAGACAGGGGCACATAATTCACCCCTCCACTTT.

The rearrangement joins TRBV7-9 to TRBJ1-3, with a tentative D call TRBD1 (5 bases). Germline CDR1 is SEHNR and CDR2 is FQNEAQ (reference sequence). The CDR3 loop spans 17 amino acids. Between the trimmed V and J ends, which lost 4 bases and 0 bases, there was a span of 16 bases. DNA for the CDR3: TGTGCCAGCAGCTCGAACCCCGGGACGCACTCTGGAAACACCATATATTTT. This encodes CASSSNPGTHSGNTIYF.

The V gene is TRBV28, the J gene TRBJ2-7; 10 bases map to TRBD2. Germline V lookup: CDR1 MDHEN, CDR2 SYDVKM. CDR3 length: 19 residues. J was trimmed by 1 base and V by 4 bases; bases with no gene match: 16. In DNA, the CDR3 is TGTGCCAGCAGTTACCCCAACTGGCTAGCGGGAGACGCTTCCTACGAGCAGTACTTC. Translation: CASSYPNWLAGDASYEQYF.

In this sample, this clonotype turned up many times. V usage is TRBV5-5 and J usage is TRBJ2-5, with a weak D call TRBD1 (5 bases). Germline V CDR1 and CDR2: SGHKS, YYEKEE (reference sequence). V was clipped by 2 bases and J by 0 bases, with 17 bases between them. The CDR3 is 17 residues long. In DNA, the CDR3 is TGTGCCAGCAGCTTTCGTCAAGGGGCATCCTACCAAGAGACCCAGTACTTC. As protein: CASSFRQGASYQETQYF.